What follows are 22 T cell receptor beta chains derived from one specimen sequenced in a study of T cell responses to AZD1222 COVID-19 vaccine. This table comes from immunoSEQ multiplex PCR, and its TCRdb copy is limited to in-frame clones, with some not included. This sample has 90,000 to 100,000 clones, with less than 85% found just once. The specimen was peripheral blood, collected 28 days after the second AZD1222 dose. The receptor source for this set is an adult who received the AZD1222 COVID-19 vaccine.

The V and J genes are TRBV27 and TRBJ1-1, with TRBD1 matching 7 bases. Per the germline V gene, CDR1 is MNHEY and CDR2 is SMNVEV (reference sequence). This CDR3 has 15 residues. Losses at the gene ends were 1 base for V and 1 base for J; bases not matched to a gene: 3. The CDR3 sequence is CASSLYGTANTEAFF. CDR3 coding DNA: TGTGCCAGCAGTTTATATGGGACAGCGAACACTGAAGCTTTCTTT.

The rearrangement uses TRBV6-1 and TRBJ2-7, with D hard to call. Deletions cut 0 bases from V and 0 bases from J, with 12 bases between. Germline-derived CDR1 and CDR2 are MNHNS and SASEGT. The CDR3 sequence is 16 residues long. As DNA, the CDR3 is TGTGCCAGCAGTGAAGCATTAAAACCGGCCTCCTACGAGCAGTACTTC. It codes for CASSEALKPASYEQYF.

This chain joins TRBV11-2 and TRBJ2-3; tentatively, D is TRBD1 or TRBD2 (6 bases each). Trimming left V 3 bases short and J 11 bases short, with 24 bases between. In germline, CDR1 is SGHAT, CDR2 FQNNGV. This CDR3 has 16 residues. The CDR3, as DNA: TGTGCCAGCAGCTTCCGCGAGGGGGGCAGCCTCAAACGGCAGTATTTT. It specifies CASSFREGGSLKRQYF.

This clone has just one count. Written as DNA, the CDR3 is TGCGCCAGCAGCCAGTGGGGTGGTTCTGGGGCCAACGTCCTGACTTTC. The encoded protein is CASSQWGGSGANVLTF. This rearrangement joins TRBV4-1 to TRBJ2-6; D remains ambiguous. V lost 3 bases and J lost 1, with 10 bases in between. This CDR3 region has 16 residues. Germline-derived CDR1 and CDR2 are MGHRA and YSYEKL.

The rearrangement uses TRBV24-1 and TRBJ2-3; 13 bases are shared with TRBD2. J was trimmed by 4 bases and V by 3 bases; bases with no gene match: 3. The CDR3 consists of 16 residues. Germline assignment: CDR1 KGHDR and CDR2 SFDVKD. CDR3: CATSDPGLAGADTQYF. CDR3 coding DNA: TGTGCCACCAGTGATCCCGGACTAGCGGGAGCAGATACGCAGTATTTT.

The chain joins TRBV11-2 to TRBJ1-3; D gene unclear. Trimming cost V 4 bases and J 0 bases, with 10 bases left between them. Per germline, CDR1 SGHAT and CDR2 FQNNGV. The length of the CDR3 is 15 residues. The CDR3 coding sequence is TGTGCCAGCAGCTCCAGGCCGAACTCTGGAAACACCATATATTTT. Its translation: CASSSRPNSGNTIYF. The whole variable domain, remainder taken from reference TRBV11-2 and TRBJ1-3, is EAGVAQSPRYKIIEKRQSVAFWCNPISGHATLYWYQQILGQGPKLLIQFQNNGVVDDSQLPKDRFSAERLKGVDSTLKIQPAKLEDSAVYLCASSSRPNSGNTIYFGEGSWLTVV.

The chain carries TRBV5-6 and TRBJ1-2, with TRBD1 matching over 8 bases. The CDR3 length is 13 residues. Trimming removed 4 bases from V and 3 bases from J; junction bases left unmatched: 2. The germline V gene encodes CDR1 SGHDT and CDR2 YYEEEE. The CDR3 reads CASSEDRDYGYTF. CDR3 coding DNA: TGTGCCAGCAGCGAGGACAGGGACTATGGCTACACCTTC.

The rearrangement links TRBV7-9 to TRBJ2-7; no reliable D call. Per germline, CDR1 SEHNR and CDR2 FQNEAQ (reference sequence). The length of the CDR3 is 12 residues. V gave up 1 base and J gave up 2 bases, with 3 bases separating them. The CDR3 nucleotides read TGTGCCAGCAGCTTAGGGGCCTACGAGCAGTACTTC. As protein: CASSLGAYEQYF.

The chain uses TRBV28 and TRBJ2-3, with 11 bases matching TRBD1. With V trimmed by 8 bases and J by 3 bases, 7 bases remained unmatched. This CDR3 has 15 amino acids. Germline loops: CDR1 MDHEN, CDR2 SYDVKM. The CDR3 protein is CASLRGTGGTDTQYF. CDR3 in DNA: TGTGCCAGCCTCCGGGGGACAGGGGGAACAGATACGCAGTATTTT.

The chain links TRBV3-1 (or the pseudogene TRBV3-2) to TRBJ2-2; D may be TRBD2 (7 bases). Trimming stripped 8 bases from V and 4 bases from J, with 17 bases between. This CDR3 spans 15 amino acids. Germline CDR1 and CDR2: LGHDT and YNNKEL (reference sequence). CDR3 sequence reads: CASGRAGERTGELFF. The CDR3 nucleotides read TGTGCCAGCGGGAGGGCAGGGGAACGCACCGGGGAGCTGTTTTTT.

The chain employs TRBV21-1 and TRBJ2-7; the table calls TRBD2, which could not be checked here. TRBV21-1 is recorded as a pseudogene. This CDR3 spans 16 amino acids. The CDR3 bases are TGTGCCAGCAGCAAAACCCCGAGTGATAGCTCCTACGAGCAGTACTTC. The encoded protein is CASSKTPSDSSYEQYF.

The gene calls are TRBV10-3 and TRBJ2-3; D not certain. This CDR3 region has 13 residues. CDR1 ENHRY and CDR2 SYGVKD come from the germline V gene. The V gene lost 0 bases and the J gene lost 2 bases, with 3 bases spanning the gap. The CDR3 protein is CAISESPTDTQYF. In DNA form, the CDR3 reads TGTGCCATCAGTGAGTCCCCCACAGATACGCAGTATTTT.

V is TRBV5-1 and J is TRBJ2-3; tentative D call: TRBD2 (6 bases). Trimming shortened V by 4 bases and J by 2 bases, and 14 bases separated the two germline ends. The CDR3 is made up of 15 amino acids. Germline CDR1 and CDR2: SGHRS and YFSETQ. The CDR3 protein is CASSLPRGDTDTQYF. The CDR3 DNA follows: TGCGCCAGCAGCCTCCCCCGCGGGGACACAGATACGCAGTATTTT. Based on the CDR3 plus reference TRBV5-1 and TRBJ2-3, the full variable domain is KAGVTQTPRYLIKTRGQQVTLSCSPISGHRSVSWYQQTPGQGLQFLFEYFSETQRNKGNFPGRFSGRQFSNSRSEMNVSTLELGDSALYLCASSLPRGDTDTQYFGPGTRLTVL.

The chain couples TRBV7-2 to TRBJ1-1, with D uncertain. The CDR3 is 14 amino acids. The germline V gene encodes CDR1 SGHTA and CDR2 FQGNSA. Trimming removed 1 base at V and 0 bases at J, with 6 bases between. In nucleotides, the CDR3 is TGTGCCAGCAGCTTAGACAGAGTGAACACTGAAGCTTTCTTT. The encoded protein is CASSLDRVNTEAFF. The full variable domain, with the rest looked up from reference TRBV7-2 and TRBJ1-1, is GAGVSQSPSNKVTEKGKDVELRCDPISGHTALYWYRQSLGQGLEFLIYFQGNSAPDKSGLPSDRFSAERTGGSVSTLTIQRTQQEDSAVYLCASSLDRVNTEAFFGQGTRLTVV.

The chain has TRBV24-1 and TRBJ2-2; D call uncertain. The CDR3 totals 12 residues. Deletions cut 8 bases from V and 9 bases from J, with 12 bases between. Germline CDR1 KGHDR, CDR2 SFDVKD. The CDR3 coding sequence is TGTGCCACCAACTCACATCACCGGGAGCTGTTTTTT. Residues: CATNSHHRELFF.

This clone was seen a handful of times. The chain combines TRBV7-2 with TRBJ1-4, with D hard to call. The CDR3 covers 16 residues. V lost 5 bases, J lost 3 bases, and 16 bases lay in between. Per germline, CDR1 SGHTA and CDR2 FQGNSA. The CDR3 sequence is CASSVTLTRANEKLFF. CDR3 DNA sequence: TGTGCCAGCAGCGTTACCCTCACGAGGGCTAATGAAAAACTGTTTTTT. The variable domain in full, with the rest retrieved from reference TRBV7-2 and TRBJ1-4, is GAGVSQSPSNKVTEKGKDVELRCDPISGHTALYWYRQSLGQGLEFLIYFQGNSAPDKSGLPSDRFSAERTGGSVSTLTIQRTQQEDSAVYLCASSVTLTRANEKLFFGSGTQLSVL.

The DNA of the CDR3 is TGTGCCAGCAGCTTAGGCGGGGGGGCCTGGGAGACCCAGTACTTC. This translates into CASSLGGGAWETQYF. The rearrangement uses TRBV7-2 and TRBJ2-5; 9 nucleotides match TRBD2. Losses at the gene ends were 1 base for V and 5 bases for J; bases not matched to a gene: 5. Germline V lookup: CDR1 SGHTA, CDR2 FQGNSA. The CDR3 contains 15 residues. Drawing the rest from reference TRBV7-2 and TRBJ2-5, the complete variable domain is GAGVSQSPSNKVTEKGKDVELRCDPISGHTALYWYRQSLGQGLEFLIYFQGNSAPDKSGLPSDRFSAERTGGSVSTLTIQRTQQEDSAVYLCASSLGGGAWETQYFGPGTRLLVL.

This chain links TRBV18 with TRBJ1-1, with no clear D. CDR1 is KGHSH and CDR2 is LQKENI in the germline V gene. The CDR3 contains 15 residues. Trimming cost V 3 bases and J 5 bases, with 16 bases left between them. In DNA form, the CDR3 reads TGTGCCAGCTCACCTGCTGCGGGTAGCAATACTGAAGCTTTCTTT. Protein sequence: CASSPAAGSNTEAFF.

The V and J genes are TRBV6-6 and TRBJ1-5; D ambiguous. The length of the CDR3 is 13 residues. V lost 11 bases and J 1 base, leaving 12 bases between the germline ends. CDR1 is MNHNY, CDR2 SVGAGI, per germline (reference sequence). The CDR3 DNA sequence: TGTGCCGGTTCGCCTTCGAGCAATCAGCCCCAGCATTTT. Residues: CAGSPSSNQPQHF.

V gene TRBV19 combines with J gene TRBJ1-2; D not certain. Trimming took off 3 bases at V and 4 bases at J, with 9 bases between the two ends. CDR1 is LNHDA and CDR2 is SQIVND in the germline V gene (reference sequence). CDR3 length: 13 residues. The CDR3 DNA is TGTGCCAGTAGTATCGGGCCAGCCTATGGCTACACCTTC. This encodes CASSIGPAYGYTF.

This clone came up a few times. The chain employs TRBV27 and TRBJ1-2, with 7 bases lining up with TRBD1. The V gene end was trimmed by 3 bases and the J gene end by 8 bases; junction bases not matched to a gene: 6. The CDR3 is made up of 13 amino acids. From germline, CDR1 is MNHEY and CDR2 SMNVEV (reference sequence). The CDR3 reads CASSLEGASGYTF. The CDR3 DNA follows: TGTGCCAGCAGTTTGGAGGGGGCGAGCGGCTACACCTTC.

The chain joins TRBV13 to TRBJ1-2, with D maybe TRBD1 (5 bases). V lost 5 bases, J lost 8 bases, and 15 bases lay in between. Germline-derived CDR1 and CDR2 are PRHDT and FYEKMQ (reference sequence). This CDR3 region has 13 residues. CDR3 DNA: TGTGCCAGCAGCCCAGGGACGGTCGGGGGCTACACCTTC. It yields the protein CASSPGTVGGYTF.